This entry concerns a single T cell receptor beta chain. Tens of thousands of T cell genomes, or approximately 280 ng DNA, went into unsorted PBMC replicate PCRs. Clones were read by immunoSEQ multiplex PCR, and TCRdb kept only the in-frame ones, dropping some. The table has about 490,000 clones, 60% to 85% seen once. J was trimmed by 4 bases and V by 4 bases; bases with no gene match: 8. Germline CDR1 LNHNV, CDR2 YYDKDF (reference sequence). This CDR3 is built from 15 residues. These data come from a study of shared clonotypes between healthy human individuals. For unsorted samples, genomic DNA was extracted from 75 million to 90 million PBMCs.

The receptor was derived from a woman in her thirties or forties in good health. Some clones in this sample may be carry-over from other donors' samples. The chain has TRBV15 and TRBJ1-1, with 8 bases that match TRBD1. Sequenced material: PBMCs. Here the CDR3 reads CATSTGPGQGTEAFF. The CDR3 DNA follows: TGTGCCACCAGCACCGGTCCTGGACAGGGCACTGAAGCTTTCTTT.